Each of the 29 T cell receptor beta chains below was sequenced from the same sample in a study of blood T cell repertoires in COVID-19. This table comes from immunoSEQ multiplex PCR, and its TCRdb copy is limited to in-frame clones, with some not included. This table has about 110,000 clones, around 76% appearing once. Sequencing was carried out using peripheral blood. The source of these receptors is a woman aged 70 to 79 with acute or convalescent COVID-19.

This clone was counted ten times or more. CDR3 sequence reads: CASVGAGGNYGYTF. In DNA form, the CDR3 reads TGTGCCAGCGTGGGGGCAGGGGGGAACTATGGCTACACCTTC. The genes are TRBV6-5 and TRBJ1-2, with 7 bases identical to TRBD1. The CDR3 loop spans 14 amino acids. Germline loops: CDR1 MNHEY, CDR2 SVGAGI. V shed 8 bases and J 2 bases; nucleotides not matched to a gene: 8.

The V gene is TRBV10-3, the J gene TRBJ2-3; 7 bases fit TRBD2. This CDR3 has 15 amino acids. Losses at the gene ends were 5 bases for V and 5 bases for J; bases not matched to a gene: 10. Germline CDR1 and CDR2: ENHRY and SYGVKD. The CDR3 protein is CAISLGGEAGDTQYF. DNA of the CDR3: TGTGCCATCAGTCTTGGGGGGGAAGCGGGAGATACGCAGTATTTT.

The chain uses TRBV7-8 and TRBJ2-7; 7 bases line up with TRBD2. Per germline, CDR1 SGHVS and CDR2 FQNEAQ. V was clipped by 5 bases and J by 5 bases; unmatched bases: 9. The CDR3 spans 14 residues. As DNA, the CDR3 is TGTGCCAGCAGCCAATCGGGAGGCCGCGACGAGCAGTACTTC. This sequence encodes CASSQSGGRDEQYF.

This sequence joins TRBV3-1 (or the pseudogene TRBV3-2) and TRBJ1-6; no firm D call. V was trimmed by 1 base and J by 7 bases, leaving 14 bases between them. The germline V gene encodes CDR1 LGHDT and CDR2 YNNKEL (reference sequence). The CDR3 has 16 residues. CDR3 coding DNA: TGTGCCAGCAGCCAAGGGGCCGGGGTGCGGAATTCACCCCTCCACTTT. It yields the protein CASSQGAGVRNSPLHF.

The chain links TRBV3-1 (or the pseudogene TRBV3-2) to TRBJ2-1; 7 bases map to TRBD1. This CDR3 has 15 residues. Per germline, CDR1 LGHDT and CDR2 YNNKEL (reference sequence). Losses at the gene ends were 2 bases for V and 9 bases for J; bases not matched to a gene: 10. The CDR3: CASSQRDKGATEQFF. Written as DNA, the CDR3 is TGTGCCAGCAGCCAACGGGATAAGGGGGCCACTGAGCAGTTCTTC.

The chain uses TRBV5-1 and TRBJ2-5, with TRBD2 identical over 10 bases. This CDR3 comprises 18 residues. CDR1 and CDR2 (germline): SGHRS, YFSETQ. J lost 0 bases, V lost 3 bases, and 11 bases had no gene match. The CDR3, as DNA: TGCGCCAGCAGCTGGGTTAGCGGGGGGAACTCGTACCAAGAGACCCAGTACTTC. This encodes CASSWVSGGNSYQETQYF.

The chain uses TRBV10-1 and TRBJ2-1; 10 nucleotides match TRBD2. This CDR3 spans 15 amino acids. Per germline, CDR1 WNHNN and CDR2 SYGVQD (reference sequence). J was trimmed by 8 bases and V by 4 bases; bases with no gene match: 8. The CDR3 nucleotides are TGCGCCAGCAGTGCCCCCGGGACTAGCGCGTATGAGCAGTTCTTC. It is translated as CASSAPGTSAYEQFF.

This clone showed up just a few times. This chain connects TRBV10-3 to TRBJ2-3; D not resolved. Germline-derived CDR1 and CDR2 are ENHRY and SYGVKD. There are 12 residues in the CDR3. V was cut by 10 bases and J by 0 bases, with 8 bases left in between. The CDR3 sequence is CATAGSTDTQYF. CDR3 in DNA: TGTGCCACGGCCGGGAGCACAGATACGCAGTATTTT.

The gene calls are TRBV9 and TRBJ1-3; a weak D match, TRBD1 (5 bases). Germline V gives CDR1 SGDLS, CDR2 YYNGEE. The CDR3 runs to 13 residues. The V gene lost 6 bases and the J gene lost 2 bases, with 9 bases spanning the gap. This CDR3 is CASTSGAGNTIYF. The CDR3 DNA follows: TGTGCCAGCACCTCGGGGGCTGGAAACACCATATATTTT.

V usage is TRBV6-6 and J usage is TRBJ1-3; D not resolved. In germline, CDR1 is MNHNY, CDR2 SVGAGI (reference sequence). The ends were cut back, 8 bases at V and 6 bases at J, with 8 bases in the middle. This CDR3 contains 11 residues. The CDR3 DNA sequence: TGTGCCAGCGTAGTCGAAAACACCATATATTTT. Translation: CASVVENTIYF.

DNA for the CDR3: TGTGCCAGCAGTTCCTTCTACGAGCAGTACTTC. The encoded protein is CASSSFYEQYF. The V call is TRBV12-3 or TRBV12-4, the J call TRBJ2-7, with D uncertain. V shed 4 bases and J shed 3 bases, with 4 bases lying between them. This CDR3 has 11 amino acids.

The genes are TRBV2 and TRBJ1-2; no definite D call. CDR1 is SNHLY, CDR2 FYNNEI, per germline. Trimming removed 4 bases from V and 4 bases from J, with 10 bases in between. CDR3 size: 13 residues. The DNA for the CDR3 is TGTGCCAGCAGTGGTTCGGTCCTCTATGGCTACACCTTC. Its translation is CASSGSVLYGYTF.

This clone has a single count. The V gene is TRBV4-3, the J gene TRBJ2-3, with D maybe TRBD2 (6 bases). Between the trimmed V and J ends, which lost 0 bases and 4 bases, there was a span of 17 bases. The CDR3 length is 17 residues. Germline CDR1 reads LGHNA; CDR2 reads YSLEER. CDR3 in DNA: TGCGCCAGCAGCCAAGATGAGGGCAGGAGGGGACCAGATACGCAGTATTTT. This gives the protein CASSQDEGRRGPDTQYF.

The V call is TRBV7-8, the J call TRBJ1-2; D gene ambiguous. CDR3 length equals 18 residues. Germline V gene lookup returns CDR1 SGHVS and CDR2 FQNEAQ. V dropped 2 bases and J dropped 4 bases, with 23 bases sitting between them. CDR3 loop: CASSLLSARGIGGYGYTF. CDR3 sequence (DNA): TGTGCCAGCAGCTTACTTTCGGCGCGCGGTATCGGAGGCTATGGCTACACCTTC.

The genes are TRBV5-1 and TRBJ1-1; D is undetermined. The CDR3 length is 14 residues. The V end lost 2 bases, the J end lost 1 base, and 9 bases lay between the germline ends. The V gene's germline CDR1 is SGHRS and CDR2 YFSETQ. The CDR3 here is CASSLGGANTEAFF. The CDR3 DNA is TGCGCCAGCAGCTTAGGAGGTGCGAACACTGAAGCTTTCTTT.

In regard to this clone: With a much larger clone just one base away, this may be a read error. Different DNA sequences within this sample yield the same CDR3. This chain links TRBV5-1 with TRBJ2-7; 8 nucleotides align to TRBD2. V shed 10 bases, J shed 7 bases, and the junction held 22 bases outside the gene matches. There are 16 residues in the CDR3. CDR1 is SGHRS, CDR2 YFSETQ, per germline. CDR3 amino acids: CACLRGGGGRGGEQYF. As DNA, the CDR3 is TGCGCCTGTTTGCGCGGTGGGGGGGGCCGGGGGGGGGAGCAGTACTTC.

This clone was seen a single time. An end of the junction differs from the germline gene, which may be a read error. The CDR3 region is CASREGTTAYGYTF. CDR3 in DNA: TGTGCCAGCAGGGAAGGGACAACCGCTTATGGCTACACCTTC. The chain has TRBV6-1 and TRBJ1-2; TRBD1 is a possible D gene (6 bases). Germline-derived CDR1 and CDR2 are MNHNS and SASEGT. The CDR3 runs to 14 residues.

The rearrangement links TRBV6-5 to TRBJ1-5; TRBD1 is a possible D gene (5 bases). Trimming pared 8 bases from V and 3 bases from J, leaving 14 bases between. Germline CDR1 MNHEY, CDR2 SVGAGI. The CDR3 has 14 residues. CDR3 in amino acids: CASGRQPFNQPQHF. The DNA of the CDR3 is TGTGCCAGCGGCCGACAGCCTTTCAATCAGCCCCAGCATTTT.

This clone was observed a handful of times. The V and J genes are TRBV3-1 (or the pseudogene TRBV3-2) and TRBJ1-6; D is uncertain. V was clipped by 8 bases and J by 4 bases, with 9 bases between them. Looked up from germline, CDR1 is LGHDT and CDR2 is YNNKEL (reference sequence). The CDR3 extends over 13 amino acids. The CDR3 nucleotides are TGTGCCAGCGCGGGTGTTTATAATTCACCCCTCCACTTT. Translating gives CASAGVYNSPLHF.

The chain joins TRBV7-9 to TRBJ1-1, with D tentatively TRBD1 (5 bases). Trimming left V 1 base short and J 6 bases short, with 18 bases between. Looked up from germline, CDR1 is SEHNR and CDR2 is FQNEAQ (reference sequence). CDR3 size: 16 residues. The chain's CDR3 is CASSLVTGSAWAEAFF. CDR3 bases: TGTGCCAGCAGCTTAGTTACAGGTTCGGCTTGGGCTGAAGCTTTCTTT.

This clone was observed a few times. The chain combines TRBV10-2 with TRBJ1-1, with TRBD1 as a possible D gene (6 bases). Germline V gives CDR1 WSHSY, CDR2 SAAADI. The CDR3 is 13 amino acids. V gave up 7 bases and J gave up 4 bases, with 13 bases separating them. In nucleotides, the CDR3 is TGCGCCAGCACAGGAGGGGGGGGCACTGAAGCTTTCTTT. Residues: CASTGGGGTEAFF.

Ten or more counts support this clone. The CDR3 region is CASSERSYEQYF. The CDR3, as DNA: TGTGCCAGCAGTGAAAGGAGTTACGAGCAGTACTTC. The chain combines TRBV6-1 with TRBJ2-7; D remains ambiguous. The V gene's germline CDR1 is MNHNS and CDR2 SASEGT. Deletions cut 2 bases from V and 4 bases from J, with 6 bases between. This CDR3 region has 12 residues.

This chain connects TRBV5-1 to TRBJ2-2; D unresolved. The V and J ends lost 3 bases and 0 bases respectively, with 15 bases between them. This CDR3 has 17 amino acids. The germline V gene encodes CDR1 SGHRS and CDR2 YFSETQ. CDR3 sequence (DNA): TGCGCCAGCAGCTCATCGCACGGAGCAGCGAACACCGGGGAGCTGTTTTTT. Residues: CASSSSHGAANTGELFF.

This rearrangement joins TRBV10-3 to TRBJ2-3; 9 nucleotides agree with TRBD2. The CDR3 covers 17 residues. Germline lookup yields CDR1 ENHRY and CDR2 SYGVKD. Trimming removed 0 bases from V and 4 bases from J; junction bases left unmatched: 8. The CDR3 DNA reads TGTGCCATCAGTGAGTCGAGAGGCGGGGGGGCACCAGATACGCAGTATTTT. It yields the protein CAISESRGGGAPDTQYF.

This rearrangement joins TRBV5-1 to TRBJ2-2; 9 nucleotides match TRBD2. CDR1 is SGHRS, CDR2 YFSETQ, per germline. This CDR3 has 16 residues. After removal of 4 bases from V and 5 bases from J, the junction contained 9 bases not matched to a gene. The CDR3 spells CASSPRERGVTGELFF. In DNA, the CDR3 is TGCGCCAGCAGCCCAAGGGAGCGGGGGGTAACCGGGGAGCTGTTTTTT.

The chain has TRBV25-1 and TRBJ2-6; D unresolved. From germline, CDR1 is MGHDK and CDR2 SYGVNS. The CDR3 spans 15 residues. Trimming took 1 base from V and 3 from J, leaving 7 bases between them. The CDR3 protein is CASSEFRLGANVLTF. As DNA, the CDR3 is TGTGCCAGCAGTGAATTCCGACTTGGGGCCAACGTCCTGACTTTC.

The CDR3 DNA sequence: TGTGCCAGCAGTTACTCGACCGGGACTGGCCCCTACGAGCAGTACTTC. Protein: CASSYSTGTGPYEQYF. This chain connects TRBV6-5 to TRBJ2-7, with a weak D call TRBD2 (6 bases). There are 16 residues in the CDR3. Trimming cost V 0 bases and J 2 bases, with 14 bases left between them. The germline CDR1 and CDR2 sequences are MNHEY and SVGAGI.

The rearrangement links TRBV18 to TRBJ2-7; D is perhaps TRBD2 (5 bases). The CDR3 consists of 14 residues. CDR1 KGHSH and CDR2 LQKENI come from the germline V gene. V shed 1 base and J shed 5 bases, with 12 bases lying between them. Here the CDR3 DNA reads TGTGCCAGCTCACCACTCGAGGGTGTCGACGAGCAGTACTTC. Translation: CASSPLEGVDEQYF.

Only one count was recorded for this clone. The chain recombines TRBV19 with TRBJ1-2; TRBD1 matches at 8 bases. The germline gives CDR1 LNHDA, CDR2 SQIVND (reference sequence). The V gene end was trimmed by 7 bases and the J gene end by 4 bases; junction bases not matched to a gene: 2. The CDR3 consists of 12 residues. The CDR3 protein is CASTTGGYGYTF. The CDR3 bases are TGTGCCAGTACTACAGGGGGCTATGGCTACACCTTC.